Sequencing of this T cell receptor (beta chain) was carried out in a study of post-analysis software for immune sequencing data. On this clonotype itself: Its antigen is undetermined. An end of the junction differs from the germline gene, which may be a read error.

TCR beta cDNA libraries included unique molecular identifiers. TCRdb called the PCR reads again in MiXCR, with one record for every CDR3 protein. The sample has roughly 540,000 distinct CDR3 sequences; around a third are singletons. Study results and caveats: Relative to controls, patients had about five TRBV segments at higher frequency, with TRBV5-6, TRBV5-1 and TRBV20-1 among these.

The CDR3 runs 16 residues. Looked up from germline, CDR1 is SGHKS and CDR2 is YYEKEE (reference sequence). The rearrangement links TRBV5-5 to TRBJ2-1, with D possibly matching TRBD2 (6 bases). Source material: blood. The sequence was collected from a girl aged 2-17 years with multiple sclerosis. DNA of the CDR3: TGCGCCAGCAGCGCCTTACTAGCCGAAGTCGACAATGAGCAGTTCTTC. This encodes CASSALLAEVDNEQFF.